This T cell receptor (beta chain) emerged from a study of CD8 T cells in ankylosing spondylitis. Study-level findings and limits: With a CD8+ phenotype, disease-linked clones were relatively rare in peripheral blood. Reported data indicate significant enrichment of disease-linked clones within matched ankylosing spondylitis synovial fluid. There were earlier reports of some motif variants in reactive arthritis synovial fluid and blood. There was a TCR beta motif, made of several highly homologous variants, that appeared characteristic of ankylosing spondylitis blood.

TCRdb analysed the 5' RACE reads with MiXCR anew, one entry per CDR3 protein. The sample includes a few hundred thousand distinct CDR3 sequences, about 7% of them seen just once. Germline lookup yields CDR1 LGHNT and CDR2 FRNRAP. The length of the CDR3 is 13 residues. The germline V and J ends were trimmed by 2 bases and 5 bases, with 9 bases remaining between them. This clonotype was seen at least ten times. Its antigen is unknown. The sequence was collected from a male donor with ankylosing spondylitis. The V gene is TRBV12-5, the J gene TRBJ1-1; D unclear. The specimen was blood, either unsorted or a sorted T cell fraction (not recorded which). Here the CDR3 reads CASGLPSGTEAFF. The DNA of the CDR3 is TGTGCTAGTGGTTTGCCCTCAGGTACTGAAGCTTTCTTT. Supplemented by reference TRBV12-5 and TRBJ1-1, the full variable domain reads DARVTQTPRHKVTEMGQEVTMRCQPILGHNTVFWYRQTMMQGLELLAYFRNRAPLDDSGMPKDRFSAEMPDATLATLKIQPSEPRDSAVYFCASGLPSGTEAFFGQGTRLTVV.